The rows below give T cell receptor beta chains drawn from one sample of a study of blood T cell repertoires in COVID-19. Sequencing was performed with immunoSEQ multiplex PCR; in TCRdb, only in-frame clones are kept and a portion is missing. The repertoire includes 250,000 or so clones, roughly 88% of them detected once, and just under 0.8% sits in the top ten. The sample consisted of peripheral blood. These receptors all stem from a woman aged 25 to 39 with acute or convalescent COVID-19. The CDR3 runs from the conserved cysteine through the conserved F or W. D genes are given only for firm matches. Some rows have no size entry. The others give once, few or many, or a class for an expanded clone.

abundance | j_gene | v_gene | d_gene | CDR3nt | CDR3aa
- | TRBJ1-5 | TRBV19 | - | TGTGCCAGTAGTATCTTTATTAGTCGGGGCCTGCGGGATAGCAATCAGCCCCAGCATTTT | CASSIFISRGLRDSNQPQHF
- | TRBJ2-2 | TRBV19 | - | TGTGCCTGCCTCGAGCCAGGGCGCACCGGGGAGCTGTTTTTT | CACLEPGRTGELFF
- | TRBJ2-2 | TRBV3-1/TRBV3-2 | - | TGTGCCAGCAGCCAAGTTAGGACTCCCGGCGGGGAGCTGTTTTTT | CASSQVRTPGGELFF
- | TRBJ1-2 | TRBV7-9 | TRBD1 | TGTGCCAGCAGCTTATCCCGGACAGGGGGTAACTATGGCTACACCTTC | CASSLSRTGGNYGYTF
once | TRBJ2-2 | TRBV10-1 | - | TGCGCCAGCAGTGATAGAGTCACCGGGGAGCTGTTTTTT | CASSDRVTGELFF
few | TRBJ2-6 | TRBV24-1 | - | TGTGCACGATCCCCAATAGTGTCTGGGGCCAACGTCCTGACTTTC | CARSPIVSGANVLTF
- | TRBJ1-5 | TRBV24-1 | TRBD1 | TGTGCCACCAGTGATCACGGGACAGGTAGCAATCAGCCCCAGCATTTT | CATSDHGTGSNQPQHF
- | TRBJ2-7 | TRBV10-3 | TRBD2 | TGTGCCATCAGTGACGGACTAGCGGGAACCTACGAGCAGTACTTC | CAISDGLAGTYEQYF
- | TRBJ1-2 | TRBV19 | TRBD1 | TGTGCCAGTACCGACCCGGGACAGATCTTAGGCTACACCTTC | CASTDPGQILGYTF
- | TRBJ1-1 | TRBV2 | - | TGTGCCAGCAGTGATGCAGACAGACCGAACACTGAAGCTTTCTTT | CASSDADRPNTEAFF
once | TRBJ1-6 | TRBV15 | TRBD1 | TGTGCCACCAGCCAGGGACAGGGGGCCTCACCCCTCCACTTT | CATSQGQGASPLHF
- | TRBJ2-3 | TRBV18 | - | TGTGCCAGCTCACTTAGACAGGTCACAGATACGCAGTATTTT | CASSLRQVTDTQYF
few | TRBJ2-1 | TRBV29-1 | - | TGCAGCGTCAAGTTAGCTGGGAGTTCCTACAATGAGCAGTTCTTC | CSVKLAGSSYNEQFF
- | TRBJ2-5 | TRBV5-6 | TRBD1 | TGTGCCAGCAGCTTGATTCGACAGGGTAAACGGGAGACCCAGTACTTC | CASSLIRQGKRETQYF
- | TRBJ1-1 | TRBV7-9 | - | TGTGCCAGCAGCGGAGAGGTTAGGGTGCTAGGGGAATCAGCTTTCTTT | CASSGEVRVLGESAFF
- | TRBJ2-1 | TRBV25-1 | TRBD1 | TGTGCCAGCAGTGACCGGACAGGGGCGGGGGCCTACAATGAGCAGTTCTTC | CASSDRTGAGAYNEQFF
- | TRBJ2-6 | TRBV27 | - | TGTGCCGCGAGGGCACTCGGGCTCCCTGGGGCCAACGTCCTGACTTTC | CAARALGLPGANVLTF
- | TRBJ1-4 | TRBV3-1/TRBV3-2 | - | TGTGCCAGCAGCCAACGGGAGCATAATGAAAAACTGTTTTTT | CASSQREHNEKLFF
- | TRBJ1-2 | TRBV5-4 | - | TGTGCCAGCAGCCCTATGGGGGGGGTCTATGGCTACACCTTC | CASSPMGGVYGYTF
- | TRBJ2-3 | TRBV7-8 | - | TGTGCCAGCAGCTTAGCCTCCAGGGTGGGGAGCACAGATACGCAGTATTTT | CASSLASRVGSTDTQYF
- | TRBJ2-1 | TRBV9 | TRBD2 | TGTGCCAGCAGCGTAGGCCCGCGGGGGGACAATGAGCAGTTCTTC | CASSVGPRGDNEQFF
- | TRBJ1-4 | TRBV2 | - | TGTGCCAGCAGTCCGGACAGAACGTTAGGAAAACTGTTTTTT | CASSPDRTLGKLFF
- | TRBJ1-6 | TRBV12-3/TRBV12-4 | - | TGTGCCAGCAGTTTAGGCGGCGATTCACCCCTCCACTTT | CASSLGGDSPLHF
- | TRBJ1-2 | TRBV24-1 | TRBD1 | TGTGCCACCAGTGACGACAGGGTAGATGGCTACACCTTC | CATSDDRVDGYTF
- | TRBJ2-3 | TRBV7-2 | TRBD2 | TGTGCCAGCAGCTTAGCGCCGCGACTAGCTCAGAGCACAGATACGCAGTATTTT | CASSLAPRLAQSTDTQYF
- | TRBJ2-3 | TRBV5-1 | TRBD2 | TGCGCCAGCAGCTTGGTGCCTAGCGGGAGTCTCGCAGATACGCAGTATTTT | CASSLVPSGSLADTQYF
- | TRBJ2-5 | TRBV10-1 | - | TGCGCCAGCAGTGAGTCGATCACAGTCGGAGAGACCCAGTACTTC | CASSESITVGETQYF
- | TRBJ2-5 | TRBV7-2 | TRBD2 | TGTGCCAGCAGCTTATTGACTAGCGGGTTCCAGGAGACCCAGTACTTC | CASSLLTSGFQETQYF
- | TRBJ2-7 | TRBV12-5 | TRBD1 | TGTGCTAGTGGTCCCCAACGACAGGGGGAGCAGTACTTC | CASGPQRQGEQYF
- | TRBJ2-3 | TRBV5-1 | TRBD2 | TGCGCCAGCAGCCCGGGACTAGCGGGAGCCGATACGCAGTATTTT | CASSPGLAGADTQYF